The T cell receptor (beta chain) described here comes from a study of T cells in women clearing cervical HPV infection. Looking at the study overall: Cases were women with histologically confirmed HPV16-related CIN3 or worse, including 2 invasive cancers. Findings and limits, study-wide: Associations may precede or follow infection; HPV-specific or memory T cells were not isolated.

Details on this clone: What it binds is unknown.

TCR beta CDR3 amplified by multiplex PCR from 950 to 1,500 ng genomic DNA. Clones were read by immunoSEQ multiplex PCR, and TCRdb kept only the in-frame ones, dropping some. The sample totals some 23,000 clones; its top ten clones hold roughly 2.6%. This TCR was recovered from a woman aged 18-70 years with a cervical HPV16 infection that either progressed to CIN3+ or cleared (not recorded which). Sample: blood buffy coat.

CDR3 DNA, as far as it was read: TGCGCCAGCAGCTTGGGGGGACTGACAGATCAGAATGAG. Encoded protein: CASSLGGLTDQNE. The entire CDR3 is CASSLGGLTDQNEQFF. V and J are TRBV5-1 and TRBJ2-1, with D perhaps TRBD2 (6 bases). The read ends 3 residues shy of where the CDR3 ends; the end is completed using the germline J gene. Trimming left V 0 bases short and J 7 bases short, with 17 bases between. Germline-derived CDR1 and CDR2 are SGHRS and YFSETQ. The CDR3 length is 16 residues.